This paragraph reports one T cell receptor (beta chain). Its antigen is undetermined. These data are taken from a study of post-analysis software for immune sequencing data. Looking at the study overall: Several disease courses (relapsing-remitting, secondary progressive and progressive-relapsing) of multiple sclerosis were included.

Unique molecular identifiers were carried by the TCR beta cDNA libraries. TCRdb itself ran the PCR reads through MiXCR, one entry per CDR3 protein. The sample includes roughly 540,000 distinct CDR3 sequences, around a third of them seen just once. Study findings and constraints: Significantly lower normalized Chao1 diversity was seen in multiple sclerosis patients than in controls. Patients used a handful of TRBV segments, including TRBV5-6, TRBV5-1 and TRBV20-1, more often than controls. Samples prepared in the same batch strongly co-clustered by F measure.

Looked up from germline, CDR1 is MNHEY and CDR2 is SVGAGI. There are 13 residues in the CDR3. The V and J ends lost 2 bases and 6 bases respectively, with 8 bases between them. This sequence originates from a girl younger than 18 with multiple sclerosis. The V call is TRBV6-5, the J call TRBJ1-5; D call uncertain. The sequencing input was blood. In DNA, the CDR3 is TGTGCCAGCAGTTACGAGGGTGGTCAGCCCCAGCATTTT. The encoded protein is CASSYEGGQPQHF.